This note documents a single TCR beta chain sequence. The antigen remains undetermined. The entry originates in a study of T cell responses to AZD1222 COVID-19 vaccine. Overall study findings and caveats: There were mostly white British donors and more females than males, and clonal diversity was possibly underestimated. Spike-specific TCR repertoires showed rising breadth and depth after two AZD1222 doses.

The study pooled second doses at about 4 or about 12 weeks. This CDR3 contains 15 residues. CDR1 SGHRS and CDR2 YFSETQ come from the germline V gene. The V and J ends lost 1 base and 1 base respectively, with 11 bases between them. The table came from immunoSEQ multiplex PCR; TCRdb's copy has only in-frame clones and leaves some out. Of under 150,000 clones in the sample, approximately 91% were seen once. The V and J genes are TRBV5-1 and TRBJ1-2; D is ambiguous. This clonotype originated in an adult who received the AZD1222 COVID-19 vaccine. The input for sequencing was peripheral blood, taken 28 days after the second AZD1222 dose. The CDR3 sequence: CASSLWKAGNYGYTF. The CDR3 DNA reads TGCGCCAGCAGCTTGTGGAAAGCGGGTAACTATGGCTACACCTTC.